This T cell receptor beta chain was captured by sequencing in a study of HIV-infected patients and healthy controls. Across the study: No general T-cell lymphocytopenia was present, and per-chain CDR3 totals resembled those of controls.

Comments on this clonotype: Its antigen is not known.

500 ng RNA was reverse transcribed with alpha and beta constant-region primers. Using multiplexing indices, alpha and beta chain libraries were generated apart by chain-specific third strand synthesis. Two random hexamers, added before amplification and joined, formed each molecule's 12-nucleotide barcode. TCRdb re-called the 5' RACE reads through MiXCR, storing one row per CDR3 protein. The sample gives about 5,000 distinct CDR3 sequences, about 20% of which show up once; about 29% is in the top ten. Study results and caveats: Treated samples reflected only about three months of therapy, arguably too short to observe immune reconstitution.

The CDR3 spans 16 residues. After removal of 0 bases from V and 3 bases from J, the junction contained 5 bases not matched to a gene. Germline CDR1 LNHDA, CDR2 SQIVND (reference sequence). Follow-up blood was drawn about 14 weeks, roughly three months, after antiretroviral therapy began. No cell fractionation was done, so the repertoire covers all unsorted peripheral blood T cells. The TCR comes from an adult with HIV infection. This specimen was blood, taken during antiretroviral therapy. This chain joins TRBV19 and TRBJ2-1; 7 nucleotides agree with TRBD2. Here the CDR3 DNA reads TGTGCCAGTAGTATAGAGGGGGGGACCTTCTACAATGAGCAGTTCTTC. Residues: CASSIEGGTFYNEQFF.